A single sample gave rise to the 15 T cell receptor beta chains below, sequenced in a study of CD8 T cells in ankylosing spondylitis. Findings and limits, study-wide: Ankylosing spondylitis blood appeared to carry a characteristic TCR beta motif of several highly homologous variants.

Antigens for these TCRs are unknown. TCRdb called the 5' RACE reads again in MiXCR, with one record for every CDR3 protein. The data show fewer than 750,000 distinct CDR3 sequences, 19% seen once. The sample comprised blood, either unsorted or a sorted T cell fraction (not recorded which). These TCRs come from a male donor with ankylosing spondylitis.

This sequence joins TRBV20-1 and TRBJ2-2; 11 bases are a match to TRBD1. The germline CDR1 and CDR2 sequences are DFQATT and SNEGSKA (reference sequence). The CDR3 runs to 15 residues. The V segment lost 1 base and the J segment 7 bases; nucleotides outside the gene matches: 5. The CDR3 DNA reads as TGCAGTGCTAGAGTTGGACAGGGGGCGGTCGGGGAGCTGTTTTTT. It translates to CSARVGQGAVGELFF.

This sequence joins TRBV20-1 and TRBJ1-2, with D perhaps matching TRBD1 (5 bases). The germline V gene encodes CDR1 DFQATT and CDR2 SNEGSKA (reference sequence). V gave up 4 bases and J gave up 4 bases, with 16 bases separating them. The CDR3 consists of 14 residues. CDR3 region: CSAKGQGFSYGYTF. CDR3 DNA sequence: TGCAGTGCTAAGGGGCAGGGCTTCTCCTATGGCTACACCTTC.

This chain links TRBV6-5 with TRBJ2-5, with TRBD2 matching 8 bases. There are 17 residues in the CDR3. From germline, CDR1 is MNHEY and CDR2 SVGAGI. V dropped 0 bases and J dropped 5; count of bases not matched to a gene: 11. The CDR3 DNA reads TGTGCCAGCAGTTACTCGATCGCGCAGCGGGGGAGGGAGACCCAGTACTTC. Translation: CASSYSIAQRGRETQYF.

The chain uses TRBV20-1 and TRBJ1-5; TRBD1 might be the D (6 bases). The CDR3 totals 14 residues. Between the trimmed V and J ends, which lost 6 bases and 3 bases, there was a span of 15 bases. Germline CDR1 and CDR2: DFQATT and SNEGSKA (reference sequence). CDR3 sequence: CSAGGAGHNQPQHF. Here the CDR3 DNA reads TGCAGTGCAGGGGGGGCAGGGCACAATCAGCCCCAGCATTTT.

CDR3 region: CASSRTSGGLSTGTDTQYF. Written as DNA, the CDR3 is TGTGCCAGCAGTCGGACTAGCGGGGGGCTAAGTACTGGGACAGATACGCAGTATTTT. The rearrangement uses TRBV6-1 and TRBJ2-3, with 14 bases matching TRBD2. The CDR3 spans 19 residues. V was pared by 5 bases and J by 3 bases, with 13 bases of the junction left unmatched. Germline CDR1 reads MNHNS; CDR2 reads SASEGT.

The CDR3 reads CASSSLTGRLGYGYTF. CDR3 in DNA: TGTGCCAGCAGTTCATTGACAGGGCGGCTAGGCTATGGCTACACCTTC. V usage is TRBV27 and J usage is TRBJ1-2; 7 bases match TRBD1. This CDR3 spans 16 amino acids. After removal of 4 bases from V and 4 bases from J, the junction contained 12 bases not matched to a gene. Germline V gene lookup returns CDR1 MNHEY and CDR2 SMNVEV (reference sequence).

This clonotype was seen a handful of times. The genes are TRBV5-1 and TRBJ1-4; a possible D gene is TRBD1 (5 bases). Between the trimmed V and J ends, which lost 1 base and 0 bases, there was a span of 7 bases. CDR1 is SGHRS and CDR2 is YFSETQ in the germline V gene. CDR3 length: 15 residues. This CDR3 is CASSLWGATNEKLFF. In DNA, the CDR3 is TGCGCCAGCAGCTTGTGGGGGGCAACTAATGAAAAACTGTTTTTT.

There are a few counts of this clonotype. The rearrangement links TRBV5-1 to TRBJ2-5, with a weak D call TRBD1 (7 bases). CDR1 and CDR2 (germline): SGHRS, YFSETQ. Deletions cut 0 bases from V and 4 bases from J, with 13 bases between. This CDR3 region has 15 residues. CDR3 in DNA: TGCGCCAGCAGCTTGGGCGCAGGGGGGTCAGAGACCCAGTACTTC. Its translation is CASSLGAGGSETQYF.

This clonotype was recorded a few times. The rearrangement links TRBV7-9 to TRBJ2-7; unclear D gene. The CDR3 has 12 residues. Looked up from germline, CDR1 is SEHNR and CDR2 is FQNEAQ (reference sequence). V lost 8 bases to trimming and J lost 2 bases, with 10 bases between them. This CDR3 is CASQSGAYEQYF. CDR3 sequence (DNA): TGTGCCAGCCAGAGTGGAGCCTACGAGCAGTACTTC. Full variable domain (remainder filled in from reference TRBV7-9 and TRBJ2-7): DTGVSQNPRHKITKRGQNVTFRCDPISEHNRLYWYRQTLGQGPEFLTYFQNEAQLEKSRLLSDRFSAERPKGSFSTLEIQRTEQGDSAMYLCASQSGAYEQYFGPGTRLTVT.

The rearrangement links TRBV6-1 to TRBJ2-1; 9 nucleotides line up with TRBD1. CDR1 and CDR2 from the germline V gene are MNHNS and SASEGT. J gave up 4 bases and V 1 base, and 2 bases lay outside the gene matches. This CDR3 has 15 residues. The DNA for the CDR3 is TGTGCCAGCAGTGAAGGTGGGACAGGGTACAATGAGCAGTTCTTC. This sequence encodes CASSEGGTGYNEQFF.

This chain links TRBV5-1 with TRBJ2-7; 7 bases agree with TRBD2. Germline trimming cut 4 bases from V and 3 bases from J; bases unmatched to any gene: 10. The CDR3 is made up of 15 amino acids. Germline-derived CDR1 and CDR2 are SGHRS and YFSETQ. CDR3 loop: CASSEAGSYYYEQYF. CDR3 DNA: TGCGCCAGCAGCGAAGCGGGATCTTACTACTACGAGCAGTACTTC.

In this sample, this clonotype turned up a few times. The chain carries TRBV20-1 and TRBJ1-6, with D unresolved. The CDR3 length is 15 residues. The germline CDR1 and CDR2 sequences are DFQATT and SNEGSKA (reference sequence). Trimming took 1 base from V and 0 from J, leaving 7 bases between them. The CDR3 loop reads CSARVRDSYNSPLHF. Written as DNA, the CDR3 is TGCAGTGCTAGAGTTAGGGACTCCTATAATTCACCCCTCCACTTT.

DNA of the CDR3: TGTGCCAGCAGTTACTCAAGGACCCCATCAGTGACCGGGGAGCTGTTTTTT. Translated, it gives CASSYSRTPSVTGELFF. This sequence joins TRBV6-5 and TRBJ2-2, with D uncertain. Germline CDR1 reads MNHEY; CDR2 reads SVGAGI. V was shortened by 0 bases and J by 5 bases, with 16 bases between the two germline ends. This CDR3 has 17 amino acids.

This clonotype was counted between two and nine times. The chain links TRBV13 to TRBJ2-7, with 11 bases matching TRBD2. The length of the CDR3 is 18 residues. Trimming cost V 5 bases and J 4 bases; bases outside gene matches: 16. CDR1 is PRHDT, CDR2 FYEKMQ, per germline (reference sequence). As DNA, the CDR3 is TGTGCCAGCAGCGAAACGAGACCCACTAGCGGGAGTATTTACGAGCAGTACTTC. It is translated as CASSETRPTSGSIYEQYF.

The chain carries TRBV5-5 and TRBJ2-7; D uncertain. The CDR3 extends over 14 amino acids. The germline V gene encodes CDR1 SGHKS and CDR2 YYEKEE (reference sequence). V was trimmed by 4 bases and J by 3 bases, leaving 14 bases between them. The chain's CDR3 is CASSVGVTVYEQYF. The CDR3, as DNA: TGTGCCAGCAGCGTTGGGGTAACGGTCTACGAGCAGTACTTC.